These 6 T cell receptor beta chains originate from one sample sequenced in a study of cytomegalovirus exposure and HLA in healthy donors. PCR was performed using 60 Vbeta and 13 Jbeta primers. Sequencing used immunoSEQ multiplex PCR; TCRdb keeps in-frame clones, though not all of them. Of about 120,000 clones in the sample, about 80% are singletons; the top ten hold roughly 12%. Sequencing was performed on PBMCs. Every receptor here comes from a woman aged 40 to 49 in good health and CMV-seropositive.

V is TRBV30 and J is TRBJ1-6; D call uncertain. CDR1 and CDR2 from the germline V gene are GTSNPN and SVGIG (reference sequence). V was cut by 2 bases and J by 13 bases, with 15 bases left in between. There are 13 residues in the CDR3. The CDR3 DNA follows: TGTGCCTGGAGTAAGAGGGATCTGTATCCCCTCCACTTT. It is translated as CAWSKRDLYPLHF.

This rearrangement joins TRBV7-8 to TRBJ1-2, with 7 positions matching TRBD1. The CDR3 length is 13 residues. V gave up 6 bases and J gave up 14 bases; unmatched junction bases: 15. Germline CDR1 and CDR2: SGHVS and FQNEAQ. The DNA for the CDR3 is TGTGCCAGCAGTCGGGACAGCCCTATTGGGGATACCTTC. It encodes CASSRDSPIGDTF. Based on the CDR3 plus reference TRBV7-8 and TRBJ1-2, the full variable domain is GAGVSQSPRYKVAKRGQDVALRCDPISGHVSLFWYQQALGQGPEFLTYFQNEAQLDKSGLPSDRFFAERPEGSVSTLKIQRTQQEDSAVYLCASSRDSPIGDTFGSGTRLTVV.

The CDR3 is CASSQGDWSGGANEQFF. For the CDR3, the DNA is TGTGCCAGCAGCCAAGGGGATTGGAGCGGGGGGGCCAATGAGCAGTTCTTC. The rearrangement joins TRBV4-2 to TRBJ2-1, with 10 bases that match TRBD2. V dropped 1 base and J dropped 6; count of bases not matched to a gene: 9. This CDR3 region has 17 residues. Germline V gene lookup returns CDR1 LGHNA and CDR2 YNFKEQ.

This clone has just one count. The chain has TRBV5-1 and TRBJ1-1; tentatively, D is TRBD1 (5 bases). Trimming left V 4 bases short and J 0 bases short, with 7 bases between. Germline lookup yields CDR1 SGHRS and CDR2 YFSETQ. The CDR3 consists of 13 residues. The DNA of the CDR3 is TGCGCCAGCAGCGGCAGGGTGAACACTGAAGCTTTCTTT. Protein product: CASSGRVNTEAFF.

Ten or more counts support this clone. This rearrangement joins TRBV7-8 to TRBJ2-1; 8 bases are shared with TRBD1. The CDR3 extends over 15 amino acids. Germline loops: CDR1 SGHVS, CDR2 FQNEAQ. Trimming took 0 bases from V and 2 from J; bases not matched to a gene: 0. CDR3 sequence (DNA): TGTGCCAGCAGCTTAGCGACAGGGGCCTACAATGAGCAGTTCTTC. It encodes CASSLATGAYNEQFF.

V usage is TRBV13 and J usage is TRBJ1-5; 8 bases match TRBD1. Germline assignment: CDR1 PRHDT and CDR2 FYEKMQ (reference sequence). The CDR3 loop spans 16 amino acids. With V trimmed by 5 bases and J by 0 bases, 6 bases remained unmatched. The CDR3 loop is CASSIGTGYSNQPQHF. The CDR3 DNA reads TGTGCCAGCAGCATTGGGACAGGCTATAGCAATCAGCCCCAGCATTTT.